These 29 T cell receptor beta chains originate from one sample sequenced in a study of OX40 agonist ivuxolimab in advanced cancers. The method was immunoSEQ multiplex PCR; TCRdb's version includes in-frame clones alone and lacks a portion of them. The sample yields about 100,000 clones, approximately 90% seen once. The sample was CD4+ or CD8+ T cells sorted from blood, taken in a trial of the OX40 agonist ivuxolimab. These receptors all stem from an adult with an advanced solid tumor such as melanoma, head and neck, liver or kidney cancer.

The gene calls are TRBV2 and TRBJ2-7, with 7 bases that match TRBD1. CDR3 length: 13 residues. V shed 6 bases, J shed 5 bases, and the junction held 7 bases outside the gene matches. From germline, CDR1 is SNHLY and CDR2 FYNNEI. CDR3 sequence reads: CASSRQGRNEQYF. The CDR3 DNA is TGTGCCAGCAGCCGACAGGGAAGGAACGAGCAGTACTTC.

J is TRBJ2-3 and V is TRBV7-3, with 7 bases matching TRBD2. In germline, CDR1 is SGHTA, CDR2 FQGTGA. The ends lost 1 base at V and 3 bases at J; junction bases unmatched: 4. The CDR3 is 15 amino acids. The CDR3 loop is CASSLRRGGTDTQYF. CDR3 nucleotides: TGTGCCAGCAGCTTAAGAAGGGGAGGGACAGATACGCAGTATTTT.

The chain recombines TRBV5-4 with TRBJ2-3; D ambiguous. CDR3 length: 12 amino acids. The V and J ends lost 4 bases and 1 base respectively, with 4 bases between them. Germline loops: CDR1 SGHNT, CDR2 YYREEE (reference sequence). The CDR3 DNA follows: TGTGCCAGCAGCACGGGCACAGATACGCAGTATTTT. It codes for CASSTGTDTQYF. Together with reference TRBV5-4 and TRBJ2-3, the CDR3 gives the full variable domain: ETGVTQSPTHLIKTRGQQVTLRCSSQSGHNTVSWYQQALGQGPQFIFQYYREEENGRGNFPPRFSGLQFPNYSSELNVNALELDDSALYLCASSTGTDTQYFGPGTRLTVL.

This rearrangement joins TRBV7-2 to TRBJ1-2; no firm D call. Germline loops: CDR1 SGHTA, CDR2 FQGNSA. Trimming pared 2 bases from V and 8 bases from J, leaving 9 bases between. This CDR3 comprises 12 residues. The CDR3 region is CASSLNGIGYTF. For the CDR3, the DNA is TGTGCCAGCAGCTTAAATGGGATCGGCTACACCTTC.

CDR3 nucleotide sequence: TGTGCCAGCAGCTTAGCGGGAGGGCTTGGTGAGCAGTTCTTC. It yields the protein CASSLAGGLGEQFF. J is TRBJ2-1 and V is TRBV7-9, with 7 bases fitting TRBD2. V was clipped by 0 bases and J by 9 bases; unmatched bases: 5. Germline CDR1 and CDR2: SEHNR and FQNEAQ (reference sequence). This CDR3 contains 14 residues.

The rearrangement uses TRBV7-9 and TRBJ2-7; D may be TRBD1 (6 bases). V lost 4 bases and J lost 2, with 21 bases in between. Germline V gene sequence: CDR1 SEHNR, CDR2 FQNEAQ (reference sequence). CDR3 size: 17 residues. CDR3 coding DNA: TGTGCCAGCAGCTCCTTTAGCACCCCAGGGGCCACCTACGAGCAGTACTTC. It codes for CASSSFSTPGATYEQYF.

This sequence joins TRBV6-5 and TRBJ1-2; 7 bases map to TRBD1. The junction had 5 bases not matched to a gene; V was cut back by 0 bases and J by 4 bases. CDR3 length: 15 amino acids. Germline values: CDR1 MNHEY, CDR2 SVGAGI. The CDR3: CASSYSGTARYGYTF. The CDR3, as DNA: TGTGCCAGCAGTTACTCAGGGACAGCCCGCTATGGCTACACCTTC.

The chain has TRBV5-1 and TRBJ2-5; D call uncertain. The germline V gene has CDR1 SGHRS and CDR2 YFSETQ. The germline V and J ends were trimmed by 3 bases and 4 bases, with 10 bases remaining between them. The CDR3 sequence is 13 residues long. In DNA, the CDR3 is TGCGCCAGCAGCTCGTCACCCCCAGAGACCCAGTACTTC. This gives the protein CASSSSPPETQYF.

The chain has TRBV7-9 and TRBJ2-6, with unresolved D. The germline gives CDR1 SEHNR, CDR2 FQNEAQ (reference sequence). V gave up 5 bases and J gave up 6 bases, with 17 bases separating them. This CDR3 comprises 16 residues. The CDR3 region has the DNA TGTGCCAGCAGCCCGGACCGGGTTTTGTCGGCCAACGTCCTGACTTTC. Protein sequence: CASSPDRVLSANVLTF.

About this clone itself: Other DNA sequences from this sample encode an identical CDR3 as well. The V and J genes are TRBV7-3 and TRBJ2-2, with D unclear. Looked up from germline, CDR1 is SGHTA and CDR2 is FQGTGA. The CDR3 has 11 residues. The V end was cut by 4 bases, the J end by 8 bases, with 5 bases between. For the CDR3, the DNA is TGTGCCAGCAGCTCCGGGGGGGAGCTGTTTTTT. This gives the protein CASSSGGELFF.

V usage is TRBV12-5 and J usage is TRBJ1-1; D is ambiguous. This CDR3 contains 12 residues. Germline CDR1 is LGHNT and CDR2 is FRNRAP. The V end lost 5 bases, the J end lost 1 base, and 5 bases lay between the germline ends. The chain's CDR3 is CASGPPNTEAFF. DNA for the CDR3: TGTGCTAGTGGTCCCCCGAACACTGAAGCTTTCTTT.

The chain has TRBV4-3 and TRBJ2-2, with TRBD2 as a possible D gene (7 bases). The ends were cut back, 4 bases at V and 6 bases at J, with 18 bases in the middle. The length of the CDR3 is 16 residues. Germline CDR1 LGHNA, CDR2 YSLEER. For the CDR3, the DNA is TGCGCCAGCAGCCCTGCTGCGGGGGCGCGTCCCGGGGAGCTGTTTTTT. This codes for CASSPAAGARPGELFF.

A single count supports this clone. The rearrangement uses TRBV6-5 and TRBJ1-1; no definite D call. Germline values: CDR1 MNHEY, CDR2 SVGAGI. The CDR3 covers 15 residues. Trimming took 5 bases from V and 2 from J, leaving 15 bases between them. CDR3 nucleotide sequence: TGTGCCAGCAGTACCCGGCGGGCAGTCAACACTGAAGCTTTCTTT. Residues: CASSTRRAVNTEAFF.

V usage is TRBV28 and J usage is TRBJ2-4, with TRBD2 matching over 7 bases. Germline-derived CDR1 and CDR2 are MDHEN and SYDVKM. CDR3 length: 15 residues. V was clipped by 6 bases and J by 4 bases; unmatched bases: 9. In nucleotides, the CDR3 is TGTGCCAGCAGGAGGGAGGGGAAAGGAAAAAACATTCAGTACTTC. It yields the protein CASRREGKGKNIQYF.

As concerns this clone: This sample includes further DNA sequences coding for the same CDR3. The chain recombines TRBV6-5 with TRBJ1-4, with TRBD1 as a possible D gene (5 bases). Per the germline V gene, CDR1 is MNHEY and CDR2 is SVGAGI. The CDR3 contains 13 residues. Trimming removed 7 bases from V and 8 bases from J, with 14 bases in between. The CDR3: CASTRRGQEKLFF. In DNA, the CDR3 is TGTGCCAGCACTCGCCGCGGACAAGAAAAACTGTTTTTT.

CDR3 loop: CAIRVGGEKLFF. CDR3 nucleotide sequence: TGTGCCATCCGGGTCGGGGGGGAAAAACTGTTTTTT. The chain has TRBV6-1 and TRBJ1-4; D is possibly TRBD1 (5 bases). V was clipped by 10 bases and J by 8 bases, with 14 bases between them. The germline V gene encodes CDR1 MNHNS and CDR2 SASEGT. The CDR3 consists of 12 residues.

The chain carries TRBV21-1 and TRBJ2-5; whether TRBD1, the table's D call, matches the DNA was not checked. TRBV21-1 represents a pseudogene. The CDR3 length is 16 residues. The CDR3 is CASSKVGTGDGETQYF. The CDR3 nucleotides are TGTGCCAGCAGCAAAGTTGGGACAGGGGATGGGGAGACCCAGTACTTC.

V gene TRBV28 combines with J gene TRBJ1-3, with 7 positions matching TRBD1. The CDR3 consists of 13 residues. The trim removed 6 bases at V and 10 bases at J, leaving 9 bases unmatched. Germline V gene data show CDR1 as MDHEN and CDR2 as SYDVKM. The CDR3 loop is CASSQTRGGTIYF. The CDR3 DNA reads as TGTGCCAGCAGCCAGACCAGGGGGGGAACCATATATTTT. Looking up the rest from reference TRBV28 and TRBJ1-3 gives the full variable domain: DVKVTQSSRYLVKRTGEKVFLECVQDMDHENMFWYRQDPGLGLRLIYFSYDVKMKEKGDIPEGYSVSREKKERFSLILESASTNQTSMYLCASSQTRGGTIYFGEGSWLTVV.

This chain joins TRBV11-3 and TRBJ2-5, with D maybe TRBD1 (5 bases). Germline V gene data show CDR1 as SGHNT and CDR2 as YENEEA. V gave up 4 bases and J gave up 3 bases, with 18 bases separating them. The CDR3 length is 16 residues. The CDR3 loop is CASSSPFKTVKETQYF. The DNA of the CDR3 is TGTGCCAGCAGCTCCCCCTTTAAGACAGTAAAAGAGACCCAGTACTTC.

The chain employs TRBV28 and TRBJ1-2, with D perhaps matching TRBD1 (5 bases). Between the trimmed V and J ends, which lost 3 bases and 5 bases, there was a span of 10 bases. CDR3 length equals 13 residues. Germline V gene sequence: CDR1 MDHEN, CDR2 SYDVKM. DNA of the CDR3: TGTGCCAGCAGTTTGGGCAGGGAGTATGGCTACACCTTC. Translating it yields CASSLGREYGYTF.

This clone was recorded a few times. This rearrangement joins TRBV18 to TRBJ1-2; D is unresolved. Germline values: CDR1 KGHSH, CDR2 LQKENI. V was clipped by 4 bases and J by 6 bases, with 12 bases between them. The CDR3 totals 13 residues. CDR3 in DNA: TGTGCCAGCTCACTCCAACCACGGGATGGCTACACCTTC. Translated: CASSLQPRDGYTF.

The genes are TRBV28 and TRBJ1-5; D remains ambiguous. Germline lookup yields CDR1 MDHEN and CDR2 SYDVKM. This CDR3 is built from 15 residues. V was trimmed by 4 bases and J by 1 base, leaving 11 bases between them. The CDR3 nucleotides read TGTGCCAGCAGTTCGCTTGGGGTCAGCAATCAGCCCCAGCATTTT. It yields the protein CASSSLGVSNQPQHF.

The V gene is TRBV11-2, the J gene TRBJ1-4; tentative D call: TRBD1 (5 bases). Between the trimmed V and J ends, which lost 2 bases and 3 bases, there was a span of 10 bases. CDR1 and CDR2 from the germline V gene are SGHAT and FQNNGV. CDR3 length: 15 amino acids. CDR3 sequence (DNA): TGTGCCAGCAGCTTAAAGGCAGGGCCTAATGAAAAACTGTTTTTT. Its protein is CASSLKAGPNEKLFF.

The DNA for the CDR3 is TGTGCCGGGAAACAGGTCTCCGGCTCTGGCGAGCAGTACTTC. Protein sequence: CAGKQVSGSGEQYF. The chain links TRBV2 to TRBJ2-7; TRBD1 is a possible D gene (5 bases). Per the germline V gene, CDR1 is SNHLY and CDR2 is FYNNEI. This CDR3 has 14 residues. Trimming left V 11 bases short and J 6 bases short, with 23 bases between.

The chain links TRBV7-8 to TRBJ2-5; TRBD1 agrees at 7 bases. The CDR3 runs to 13 residues. Germline loops: CDR1 SGHVS, CDR2 FQNEAQ. The ends lost 5 bases at V and 5 bases at J; junction bases unmatched: 5. The CDR3 nucleotides are TGTGCCAGCAGCCCCGACAGGGTTGAGACCCAGTACTTC. Its protein product is CASSPDRVETQYF.

The chain links TRBV7-9 to TRBJ2-3; D might be TRBD2 (5 bases). V shed 4 bases and J shed 2 bases, with 10 bases lying between them. The CDR3 sequence is 14 residues long. The germline V gene encodes CDR1 SEHNR and CDR2 FQNEAQ (reference sequence). CDR3 sequence: CASSSTRPTDTQYF. The CDR3 nucleotides read TGTGCCAGCAGCTCCACTAGACCCACAGATACGCAGTATTTT.

J is TRBJ1-4 and V is TRBV6-1; D gene unclear. Looked up from germline, CDR1 is MNHNS and CDR2 is SASEGT. This CDR3 region has 12 residues. V was pared by 6 bases and J by 5 bases, with 7 bases between. This CDR3 is CASRTPNEKLFF. Written as DNA, the CDR3 is TGTGCCAGCAGGACACCAAATGAAAAACTGTTTTTT.

The chain links TRBV7-2 to TRBJ2-5; D remains ambiguous. CDR1 and CDR2 from the germline V gene are SGHTA and FQGNSA. The CDR3 is made up of 14 amino acids. The germline V and J ends were trimmed by 5 bases and 3 bases, with 13 bases remaining between them. As DNA, the CDR3 is TGTGCCAGCAGCAACCAGCTAGGAAAAGAGACCCAGTACTTC. Translating it yields CASSNQLGKETQYF. Filled out from reference TRBV7-2 and TRBJ2-5, the complete variable domain reads GAGVSQSPSNKVTEKGKDVELRCDPISGHTALYWYRQSLGQGLEFLIYFQGNSAPDKSGLPSDRFSAERTGGSVSTLTIQRTQQEDSAVYLCASSNQLGKETQYFGPGTRLLVL.

The chain recombines TRBV5-4 with TRBJ1-1, with 8 bases matching TRBD1. The CDR3 covers 15 residues. Germline values: CDR1 SGHNT, CDR2 YYREEE (reference sequence). The J segment lost 1 base and the V segment lost 4 bases, leaving 6 bases of the junction unmatched. CDR3 sequence: CASSPRTGPNTEAFF. The CDR3 coding sequence is TGTGCCAGCAGCCCACGGACAGGGCCGAACACTGAAGCTTTCTTT.